This TCR beta chain originates from a study of T cell repertoires in cytomegalovirus infection. Study-wide context: Matching HLA type and CMV infection were both indicated by public TCR beta signatures.

Worth noting for this clonotype: No antigen is known for it.

Germline V gene sequence: CDR1 SGHRS, CDR2 YFSETQ. The V end lost 1 base, the J end lost 3 bases, and 11 bases lay between the germline ends. The CDR3 is 15 residues long. General study points: HLA-C-restricted, CMV-specific TCR beta clonotypes were dominant ex vivo.

TCRdb reprocessed the reads with MiXCR, giving one entry per CDR3 protein. The sample lists 200,000 to 250,000 distinct CDR3 sequences, 20% to 25% seen once, with roughly 18% in the top ten. The TCR comes from a human donor in good health (CMV status not recorded). Some clones in this sample may be carry-over from other donors' samples. V usage is TRBV5-1 and J usage is TRBJ1-5; perhaps TRBD1 as D (6 bases). The specimen sequenced was CD8+ T cells from PBMCs. CDR3: CASSLTDRTNQPQHF. The CDR3 bases are TGCGCCAGCAGCTTGACAGACAGGACCAATCAGCCCCAGCATTTT. The entire variable domain, with the rest obtained from reference TRBV5-1 and TRBJ1-5, is as follows: KAGVTQTPRYLIKTRGQQVTLSCSPISGHRSVSWYQQTPGQGLQFLFEYFSETQRNKGNFPGRFSGRQFSNSRSEMNVSTLELGDSALYLCASSLTDRTNQPQHFGDGTRLSIL.